The present entry profiles one TCR beta chain with its context. The antigen is undetermined. Primers included in the PCR were 60 Vbeta and 13 Jbeta primers. Method: immunoSEQ multiplex PCR; TCRdb's copy keeps in-frame clones and lacks some. The sample shows 160,000 or so clones, 70% to 80% of them seen only once. The V gene end was trimmed by 4 bases and the J gene end by 1 base; junction bases not matched to a gene: 9. This CDR3 comprises 16 residues. CDR1 and CDR2 (germline): SGHNT, YYREEE (reference sequence). These data originate in a study of cytomegalovirus exposure and HLA in healthy donors. As for the study in general: Findings of an earlier analysis included some 110 million unique TCR beta sequences from roughly 190 million T cells. Overall study findings and caveats: In a later analysis, compared with equally common non-associated chains, HLA-associated beta chains were more expanded. Roughly even sequencing depth across donors was the assumption behind the presence/absence analyses. Information on immune exposure was restricted to one variable (CMV serostatus).

Source material: PBMCs. V gene TRBV5-4 combines with J gene TRBJ1-1; the match to TRBD1 covers 8 bases. The sequence derives from a man between 60 and 75 years old in good health and CMV-seronegative. The CDR3 reads CASSEGVGQGNTEAFF. CDR3 sequence (DNA): TGTGCCAGCAGCGAGGGGGTAGGACAGGGGAACACTGAAGCTTTCTTT.